This T cell receptor (beta chain) is drawn from a study of blood T cell repertoires in COVID-19 (dated by TCRdb to 2019 to 2021). For the wider study: The collaborator samples originated in the United States, Italy and Spain and spanned the acute and convalescent phases of COVID-19. Samples came from the ongoing ImmuneRACE study (first 160 participants) plus 1,254 subjects from 6 global collaborators. The prospective study material was composed of cDNA or gDNA derived from T cells, B-cell-depleted T cells, or PBMCs. The repertoires were released in a freely available public database meant as a resource for research on the immune response to SARS-CoV-2. Sample metadata almost always included a de-identified subject ID, COVID-19 status, age in years and sex. The dataset comprised deeply sampled blood TCRbeta repertoires from subjects exposed to, actively infected with, or recovered from COVID-19. Where HLA class I and class II types were available, the types were taken from metadata supplied by the sample provider, not from assay-based typing.

On this clone: Its antigen specificity is not known. No much larger clonotype is one base removed from it; base qualities were not supplied.

The immunoSEQ Assay, a bias-controlled multiplex PCR, was used to amplify TCRbeta CDR3 regions from genomic DNA. The published analysis was carried out like this. The number of nucleated cells in each sample was estimated from the amplification of reference gene primers within the assay. Sequence reads were collapsed and filtered to measure the absolute abundance of every unique TCRbeta CDR3 rearrangement. Productive Simpson clonality was computed per sample as the square root of Simpson's diversity index over productive rearrangements. Entries here come from immuneACCESS through TCRdb and include only in-frame sequences with V and J called. Some clones fail to appear in such tables; in the studies checked, an unresolved V gene covers under half of the shortfall, and the cause of the remainder is unknown. From that table come the V and J calls and clone size; the DNA was used to work out D and trimming. The sample contains tens of thousands of clones, 70% to 90% of them found a single time. Less than 15% of the sample rests with the top ten.

Here is what the overall study found, with its caveats: Clinical and demographic metadata were provided uncurated, with the amount varying by source and participant.

The collaborating institutions used their own protocols to collect whole blood in K2EDTA tubes. Collaborator samples were shipped for TCRbeta analysis as frozen whole blood, isolated PBMCs, or DNA extracted from either sample type. The CDR3, cysteine through phenylalanine, is 15 amino acids long. Just CDR3 DNA is preserved here, 45 bases in frame from base 1. CDR1 and CDR2, looked up from the germline V gene, are KGHSH and LQKENI. V lost 6 bases and J lost 3 bases, and the count of bases not matched to a germline gene is 8. The sequenced material came from peripheral blood. The sequence derives from a man in his 70s with active or convalescent COVID-19. The rearrangement joined TRBV18 to TRBJ1-1; 9 central nucleotides agree with TRBD1. In nucleotide form, the sequence is TGTGCCAGCTCCCCCCCCGGGACAGGGCACACTGAAGCTTTCTTT. Its translation is CASSPPGTGHTEAFF. The CDR3 plus the reference TRBV18 and TRBJ1-1 genes for the other parts give the full variable domain: NAGVMQNPRHLVRRRGQEARLRCSPMKGHSHVYWYRQLPEEGLKFMVYLQKENIIDESGMPKERFSAEFPKEGPSILRIQQVVRGDSAAYFCASSPPGTGHTEAFFGQGTRLTVV.